This is a list of T cell receptor beta chains from one sample in a study of blood T cell repertoires in COVID-19. Here immunoSEQ multiplex PCR was the method, and the copy in TCRdb shows in-frame clones only, minus some. The table records 200,000 to 300,000 clones, around 84% of them present only once. The specimen sequenced was peripheral blood. The receptors shown here come from a man between 60 and 75 years old with acute or convalescent COVID-19. Each CDR3 is given with its conserved first and last residue. A D gene is named only where the DNA matches it firmly. For some rows the clone size is stated as once, few or many, or as a class when expanded; others skip it.

cdr3_nt	cdr3_aa	cdr3_length	clone_size	d_call	j_call	v_call
TGTGCTAGTGGTTTGCGCCAGGGGATAGCAGAGACCCAGTACTTC	CASGLRQGIAETQYF	15	once	NA	TRBJ2-5	TRBV12-5
TGTGCCAGTAGTATAGACCGGGACAGGGAGAGAGCTTTCTTT	CASSIDRDRERAFF	14	NA	TRBD1	TRBJ1-1	TRBV19
TGTGCCAGCAGCCCCGGGACTAGCGGGGGCCAGCAGTACTTC	CASSPGTSGGQQYF	14	NA	TRBD2	TRBJ2-7	TRBV3-1/TRBV3-2
TGTGCAAGTCGCCCGTGGTCAGAACAGGGTTTGCGCGAGCAGTACTTC	CASRPWSEQGLREQYF	16	NA	NA	TRBJ2-7	TRBV12-2
TGTGCCAGCAGTTACTCGGGTCGCGGGGTGAGGACTGAAGCTTTCTTT	CASSYSGRGVRTEAFF	16	NA	NA	TRBJ1-1	TRBV6-5
TGTGCCAGCAGCTTAGCGTCGGGCGGGAGGTTCCATGAGCAGTTCTTC	CASSLASGGRFHEQFF	16	NA	TRBD2	TRBJ2-1	TRBV11-1
TGTGCCACCAGCAGGGAATCGGACGGGCGGGACATTCAGTACTTC	CATSRESDGRDIQYF	15	NA	NA	TRBJ2-4	TRBV15
TGTGCCAGCAGCCCCGGGGGACAGGGGAGTGGTGAGCAGTTCTTC	CASSPGGQGSGEQFF	15	NA	TRBD1	TRBJ2-1	TRBV7-9
TGTGCCAGCAGCTTCGCCTACCGGAGCGAGCGGGGTAATGAGCAGTTCTTC	CASSFAYRSERGNEQFF	17	NA	TRBD2	TRBJ2-1	TRBV5-4
TGTGCCTGGAGACAGGGATTTGGCTACACCTTC	CAWRQGFGYTF	11	NA	NA	TRBJ1-2	TRBV30
TGTGCCAGCTCACCACAGCGGGGGAGGGGCACAGATACGCAGTATTTT	CASSPQRGRGTDTQYF	16	NA	TRBD2	TRBJ2-3	TRBV18
TGCGCCAGCAGCTCGCAGGGGGGAGCGACCACCGGGGAGCTGTTTTTT	CASSSQGGATTGELFF	16	NA	NA	TRBJ2-2	TRBV5-1
TGTGCCAGCAGCTCCGGCCCAAGGGGCAGCTCCTACGAGCAGTACTTC	CASSSGPRGSSYEQYF	16	NA	NA	TRBJ2-7	TRBV7-8